These 22 T cell receptor beta chains were all obtained from the same sample, sequenced in a study of blood T cell repertoires in COVID-19. Only in-frame clones appear in the TCRdb table, and some are missing; sequencing was by immunoSEQ multiplex PCR. The table includes around 190,000 clones, roughly 85% detected once. The sample consisted of peripheral blood. The receptors come from a woman in her sixties with acute or convalescent COVID-19.

This clone came up a few times. The V gene is TRBV28, the J gene TRBJ1-5, with D unclear. The CDR3 covers 15 residues. Trimming shortened V by 2 bases and J by 3 bases, and 11 bases separated the two germline ends. Per germline, CDR1 MDHEN and CDR2 SYDVKM. The CDR3 DNA reads as TGTGCCAGCAGTTTACTTTCAGGCTACAATCAGCCCCAGCATTTT. Encoded protein: CASSLLSGYNQPQHF.

The chain carries TRBV19 and TRBJ1-2, with 7 bases identical to TRBD1. The CDR3 is made up of 12 amino acids. J lost 3 bases, V lost 8 bases, and 3 bases had no gene match. The germline CDR1 and CDR2 sequences are LNHDA and SQIVND (reference sequence). The CDR3 loop is CASVDRDYGYTF. The CDR3 DNA sequence: TGTGCCAGTGTCGACAGGGACTATGGCTACACCTTC. The full variable domain, rest sourced from reference TRBV19 and TRBJ1-2, is DGGITQSPKYLFRKEGQNVTLSCEQNLNHDAMYWYRQDPGQGLRLIYYSQIVNDFQKGDIAEGYSVSREKKESFPLTVTSAQKNPTAFYLCASVDRDYGYTFGSGTRLTVV.

The V call is TRBV5-1, the J call TRBJ2-3; 10 nucleotides line up with TRBD2. Germline V gives CDR1 SGHRS, CDR2 YFSETQ. CDR3 length equals 14 residues. V was clipped by 0 bases and J by 5 bases; unmatched bases: 0. CDR3 nucleotides: TGCGCCAGCAGCTTGGGACTAGCGGGAGATACGCAGTATTTT. Protein product: CASSLGLAGDTQYF.

The gene calls are TRBV28 and TRBJ2-1; D gene ambiguous. CDR3 length equals 18 residues. Germline loops: CDR1 MDHEN, CDR2 SYDVKM. Trimming pared 4 bases from V and 0 bases from J, leaving 19 bases between. This CDR3 reads CASSSTTYQYNSYNEQFF. In DNA, the CDR3 is TGTGCCAGCAGTTCCACTACATACCAGTACAACTCCTACAATGAGCAGTTCTTC.

The V call is TRBV7-9, the J call TRBJ2-1; 7 bases are a match to TRBD2. Germline V gives CDR1 SEHNR, CDR2 FQNEAQ (reference sequence). V lost 7 bases to trimming and J lost 5 bases; unmatched junction nucleotides: 11. The length of the CDR3 is 15 residues. The CDR3, as DNA: TGTGCCAGCAACAATCTAGCGGTCTTAAACAATGAGCAGTTCTTC. Translation gives CASNNLAVLNNEQFF.

This clone was counted only a few times. J is TRBJ1-1 and V is TRBV5-1, with no clear D. The CDR3 is 15 amino acids. The V and J ends lost 4 bases and 0 bases respectively, with 13 bases between them. Germline lookup yields CDR1 SGHRS and CDR2 YFSETQ. CDR3 sequence: CASSPVYSLNTEAFF. CDR3 nucleotides: TGCGCCAGCAGCCCGGTGTACAGTTTGAACACTGAAGCTTTCTTT.

The rearrangement joins TRBV11-1 to TRBJ2-1, with D possibly being TRBD1 (5 bases). Trimming took off 2 bases at V and 9 bases at J, with 8 bases between the two ends. CDR3 length equals 12 residues. Germline loops: CDR1 SGHAT, CDR2 FQDESV (reference sequence). In DNA form, the CDR3 reads TGTGCCAGCAGCTTACCTAGGGGTGAGCAGTTCTTC. Translating gives CASSLPRGEQFF.

This sequence joins TRBV11-2 and TRBJ1-3; 10 bases map to TRBD1. The V and J ends lost 5 bases and 0 bases, in that order; junction bases with no gene match: 7. Germline CDR1 reads SGHAT; CDR2 reads FQNNGV. The CDR3 covers 17 residues. CDR3 sequence reads: CASSKGQGLPSGNTIYF. The CDR3 bases are TGTGCCAGCAGCAAGGGACAGGGGCTCCCCTCTGGAAACACCATATATTTT. The full variable domain, in which reference TRBV11-2 and TRBJ1-3 provide the parts outside the CDR3, is EAGVAQSPRYKIIEKRQSVAFWCNPISGHATLYWYQQILGQGPKLLIQFQNNGVVDDSQLPKDRFSAERLKGVDSTLKIQPAKLEDSAVYLCASSKGQGLPSGNTIYFGEGSWLTVV.

The chain carries TRBV28 and TRBJ1-2, with 11 bases lining up with TRBD1. Trimming at V came to 8 bases and at J to 8 bases, leaving 4 bases not matched to a gene. Germline loops: CDR1 MDHEN, CDR2 SYDVKM. The length of the CDR3 is 12 residues. CDR3 amino acids: CASGQGARGYTF. CDR3 DNA: TGTGCCAGCGGACAGGGGGCACGGGGCTACACCTTC.

J is TRBJ2-1 and V is TRBV3-1 (or the pseudogene TRBV3-2); TRBD2 matches at 7 bases. This CDR3 is built from 14 residues. The V gene end was trimmed by 10 bases and the J gene end by 3 bases; junction bases not matched to a gene: 9. Germline V gene lookup returns CDR1 LGHDT and CDR2 YNNKEL (reference sequence). CDR3 DNA sequence: TGTGCCACTTTAGGAAGCGGGATCTACAATGAGCAGTTCTTC. Its protein product is CATLGSGIYNEQFF.

This chain uses TRBV3-1 (or the pseudogene TRBV3-2) with TRBJ1-2, with D perhaps TRBD1 (5 bases). V was shortened by 7 bases and J by 4 bases, with 13 bases between the two germline ends. The CDR3 has 13 residues. Germline V gene data show CDR1 as LGHDT and CDR2 as YNNKEL (reference sequence). CDR3 sequence (DNA): TGTGCCAGCATGGGGGTCGGGGGCTATGGCTACACCTTC. It encodes CASMGVGGYGYTF.

V gene TRBV5-6 combines with J gene TRBJ2-7; 13 positions match TRBD2. V was clipped by 5 bases and J by 1 base; unmatched bases: 9. From germline, CDR1 is SGHDT and CDR2 YYEEEE. The CDR3 length is 17 residues. CDR3 region: CASRYGTSGTKSYEQYV. CDR3 sequence (DNA): TGTGCCAGCAGGTATGGGACTAGCGGGACGAAGTCCTACGAGCAGTACGTC.

V and J are TRBV19 and TRBJ1-5, with D uncertain. With 7 bases removed from V and 0 bases from J, the gap between germline ends came to 25 bases. CDR3 length equals 19 residues. Germline V gene sequence: CDR1 LNHDA, CDR2 SQIVND (reference sequence). The CDR3 reads CASIPSKWVGSSSNQPQHF. The CDR3, as DNA: TGTGCCAGTATTCCCTCAAAGTGGGTCGGGTCCTCTAGCAATCAGCCCCAGCATTTT. Drawing the rest from reference TRBV19 and TRBJ1-5, the complete variable domain is DGGITQSPKYLFRKEGQNVTLSCEQNLNHDAMYWYRQDPGQGLRLIYYSQIVNDFQKGDIAEGYSVSREKKESFPLTVTSAQKNPTAFYLCASIPSKWVGSSSNQPQHFGDGTRLSIL.

This chain connects TRBV29-1 to TRBJ2-7; tentatively, D is TRBD1 (5 bases). The V gene's germline CDR1 is SQVTM and CDR2 ANQGSEA. The CDR3 length is 15 residues. Trimming removed 4 bases from V and 6 bases from J, with 22 bases in between. CDR3 bases: TGCAGCGTTGGGGCAGGGCAGCCTACTACGAGCGAGCAGTACTTC. Translated: CSVGAGQPTTSEQYF.

This rearrangement joins TRBV5-4 to TRBJ1-3; D is possibly TRBD1 (6 bases). The CDR3 is 17 residues long. Germline V CDR1 and CDR2: SGHNT, YYREEE (reference sequence). The germline V and J ends were trimmed by 4 bases and 3 bases, with 20 bases remaining between them. CDR3: CASSTAGAPAYGNTIYF. The CDR3 DNA reads as TGTGCCAGCAGCACGGCAGGGGCGCCCGCCTATGGAAACACCATATATTTT. Looking up the rest from reference TRBV5-4 and TRBJ1-3 gives the full variable domain: ETGVTQSPTHLIKTRGQQVTLRCSSQSGHNTVSWYQQALGQGPQFIFQYYREEENGRGNFPPRFSGLQFPNYSSELNVNALELDDSALYLCASSTAGAPAYGNTIYFGEGSWLTVV.

The count of this clone is one. The rearrangement links TRBV18 to TRBJ2-7; TRBD2 is a possible D gene (6 bases). CDR3 size: 16 residues. Germline V gene sequence: CDR1 KGHSH, CDR2 LQKENI. Trimming removed 6 bases from V and 2 bases from J, with 20 bases in between. The CDR3 nucleotides are TGTGCCAGCTCCCCCGGGGAAGGGACTTACCCCTACGAGCAGTACGTC. Protein: CASSPGEGTYPYEQYV.

In DNA, the CDR3 is TGTGCCAGCAGCTTGACTAGCGGGATGGATACGCAGTATTTT. Translating it yields CASSLTSGMDTQYF. The rearrangement joins TRBV11-2 to TRBJ2-3, with 11 bases identical to TRBD2. Germline loops: CDR1 SGHAT, CDR2 FQNNGV. The CDR3 is made up of 14 amino acids. Trimming took 3 bases from V and 6 from J; bases not matched to a gene: 2.

The table lists this clone with a count of one. The CDR3 sequence: CASASTDTQYF. The CDR3 nucleotides are TGTGCCAGCGCGTCGACAGATACGCAGTATTTT. The genes are TRBV12-3 or TRBV12-4 and TRBJ2-3; D gene uncertain. The CDR3 loop spans 11 amino acids. The V and J ends lost 8 bases and 3 bases respectively, with 6 bases between them.

This chain joins TRBV2 and TRBJ1-6, with D uncertain. The CDR3 has 13 amino acids. Germline CDR1 reads SNHLY; CDR2 reads FYNNEI. V was clipped by 3 bases and J by 16 bases, with 16 bases between them. The CDR3 reads CASSERRQLGLHF. CDR3 nucleotide sequence: TGTGCCAGCAGTGAGAGGCGGCAGCTTGGACTCCACTTT.

This chain links TRBV5-1 with TRBJ2-1; 8 bases are shared with TRBD1. Looked up from germline, CDR1 is SGHRS and CDR2 is YFSETQ. This CDR3 region has 12 residues. The junction had 0 bases not matched to a gene; V was cut back by 3 bases and J by 7 bases. In nucleotides, the CDR3 is TGCGCCAGCAGCTGGGACAGGAATGAGCAGTTCTTC. Residues: CASSWDRNEQFF.

V is TRBV27 and J is TRBJ2-3; D remains ambiguous. V was shortened by 6 bases and J by 1 base, with 8 bases between the two germline ends. This CDR3 is built from 13 residues. Germline loops: CDR1 MNHEY, CDR2 SMNVEV (reference sequence). The CDR3 coding sequence is TGTGCCAGCAGCAGGTTGGGCACAGATACGCAGTATTTT. It translates to CASSRLGTDTQYF.

The V call is TRBV25-1, the J call TRBJ1-3; the D is unclear. This CDR3 is 12 amino acids long. CDR1 MGHDK and CDR2 SYGVNS come from the germline V gene. Trimming removed 11 bases from V and 2 bases from J, with 10 bases in between. The CDR3 nucleotides read TGTGCCTCCCATTCCCCTGGAAACACCATATATTTT. Translated, it gives CASHSPGNTIYF.